One sample yielded the 3 T cell receptor beta chains listed below, sequenced in a study of tumor-infiltrating lymphocytes in oesophageal squamous cell carcinoma. From the PCR reads, TCRdb called clonotypes with MiXCR, one entry per CDR3 protein. The top ten hold about a fifth of the sample, which has 20,000 to 25,000 distinct CDR3 sequences, around 34% seen once. The material sequenced was esophageal tumor tissue. The source of these receptors is a female donor with esophageal squamous cell carcinoma.

CDR3 sequence: CASSVGAGGGDEKLFF. CDR3 coding DNA: TGTGCCAGCAGCGTAGGTGCGGGGGGAGGAGATGAAAAACTGTTTTTT. The genes are TRBV9 and TRBJ1-4; a weak D match, TRBD1 (5 bases). The length of the CDR3 is 16 residues. Germline V gene lookup returns CDR1 SGDLS and CDR2 YYNGEE. V lost 0 bases, J lost 6 bases, and 15 bases lay in between. The whole variable domain, remainder taken from reference TRBV9 and TRBJ1-4, is DSGVTQTPKHLITATGQRVTLRCSPRSGDLSVYWYQQSLDQGLQFLIQYYNGEERAKGNILERFSAQQFPDLHSELNLSSLELGDSALYFCASSVGAGGGDEKLFFGSGTQLSVL.

This clonotype is medium-sized. One end of the junction varies from germline; a read error may be responsible. This chain links TRBV7-7 with TRBJ2-5; D is possibly TRBD1 or TRBD2 (6 bases each). The J call is doubtful: the DNA matches TRBJ2-1 better. The CDR3 consists of 14 residues. In germline, CDR1 is SSHAT, CDR2 FNYEAQ (reference sequence). In DNA, the CDR3 is TGTGCTAGCAGCCCGGTGGGGGGCGAAGAGACCCAGTTCTTC. As protein: CASSPVGGEETQFF.

CDR3 in amino acids: CASSSAHSSYNEQFF. In DNA, the CDR3 is TGTGCCAGCAGCTCGGCCCACAGCTCCTACAATGAGCAGTTCTTC. V usage is TRBV7-3 and J usage is TRBJ2-1; D remains unclear. Trimming took off 4 bases at V and 0 bases at J, with 10 bases between the two ends. This CDR3 comprises 15 residues. Germline V gene sequence: CDR1 SGHTA, CDR2 FQGTGA.